This T cell receptor (beta chain) was recorded in a study of cytomegalovirus exposure and HLA in healthy donors. The germline V gene encodes CDR1 SEHNR and CDR2 FQNEAQ (reference sequence). V dropped 0 bases and J dropped 2 bases, with 7 bases sitting between them. This CDR3 comprises 14 residues. Findings of the study overall: V- and J-gene trimming of TCR beta was linked (in a later analysis) to a missense DCLRE1C variant. A classifier reportedly called cytomegalovirus status with high sensitivity and specificity. An Asian-associated ancestry cluster reportedly showed fewer N-insertions than the approximately 620-donor mean in a later analysis. According to a later analysis, most TCR beta chains associated with CMV appeared HLA-restricted.

As to this clone: Its target is not known.

The primer mix had 60 Vbeta and 13 Jbeta primers. Clones were sequenced by immunoSEQ multiplex PCR, and TCRdb holds only the in-frame ones, with some missing. The profile shows over 150,000 clones, around four fifths of them singletons. The sample taken for sequencing was PBMCs. This sequence joins TRBV7-9 and TRBJ1-1; D is undetermined. This receptor was obtained from a man aged 45 to 65 in good health and CMV-seropositive. As DNA, the CDR3 is TGTGCCAGCAGCTTAGCTCCCAGAAACACTGAAGCTTTCTTT. Protein sequence: CASSLAPRNTEAFF.